This T cell receptor beta chain was retrieved from a study of T cells in Graves' hyperthyroidism and ophthalmopathy. This clonotype was detected only a few times. Trimming stripped 7 bases from V and 6 bases from J, with 10 bases between. The CDR3 covers 12 residues. Germline assignment: CDR1 SNHLY and CDR2 FYNNEI. Amplification of TCR beta CDR3 regions used RNA as the template. A set of HTBI primers served as the primers for a first-round RT-PCR of the TCR CDR3. Each CDR3 protein is one row after TCRdb ran MiXCR on the multiplex PCR reads. Here the sample spans 600,000 to 650,000 distinct CDR3 sequences, less than 25% being singletons.

The chain links TRBV2 to TRBJ2-1; no definite D call. The specimen sequenced was blood. The TCR sequence derives from a man aged 25 to 40 with Graves' ophthalmopathy. The CDR3 spells CASNPWRNEQFF. DNA for the CDR3: TGTGCCAGCAACCCCTGGCGCAATGAGCAGTTCTTC.